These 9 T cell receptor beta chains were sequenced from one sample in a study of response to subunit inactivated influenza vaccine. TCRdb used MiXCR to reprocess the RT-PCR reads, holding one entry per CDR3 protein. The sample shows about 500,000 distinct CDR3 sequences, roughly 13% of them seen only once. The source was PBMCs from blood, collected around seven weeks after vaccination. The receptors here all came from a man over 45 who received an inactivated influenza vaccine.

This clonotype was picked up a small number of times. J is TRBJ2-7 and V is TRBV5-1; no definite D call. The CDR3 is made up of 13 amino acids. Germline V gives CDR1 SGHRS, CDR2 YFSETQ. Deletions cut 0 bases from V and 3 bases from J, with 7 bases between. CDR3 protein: CASSLDTIYEQYF. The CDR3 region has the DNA TGCGCCAGCAGCTTGGACACGATCTACGAGCAGTACTTC.

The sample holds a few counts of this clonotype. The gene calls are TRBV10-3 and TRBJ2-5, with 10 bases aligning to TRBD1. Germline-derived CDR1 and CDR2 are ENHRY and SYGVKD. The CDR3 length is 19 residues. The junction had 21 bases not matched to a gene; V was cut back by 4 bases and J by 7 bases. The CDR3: CAISGTGTGALRADGTQYF. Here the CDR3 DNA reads TGTGCCATCAGTGGGACCGGGACAGGGGCCCTAAGGGCGGACGGGACCCAGTACTTC.

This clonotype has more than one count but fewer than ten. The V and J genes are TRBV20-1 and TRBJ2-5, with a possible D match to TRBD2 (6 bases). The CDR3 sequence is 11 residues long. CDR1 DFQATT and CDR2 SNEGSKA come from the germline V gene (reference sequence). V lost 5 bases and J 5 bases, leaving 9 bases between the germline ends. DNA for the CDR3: TGCAGTGCTGGGGACTTCGAGACCCAGTACTTC. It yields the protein CSAGDFETQYF.

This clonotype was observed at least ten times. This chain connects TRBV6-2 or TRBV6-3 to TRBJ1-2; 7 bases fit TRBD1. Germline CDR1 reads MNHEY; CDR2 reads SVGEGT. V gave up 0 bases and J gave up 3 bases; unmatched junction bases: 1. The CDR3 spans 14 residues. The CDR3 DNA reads TGTGCCAGCAGTTACTCTGGACAGGACTATGGCTACACCTTC. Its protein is CASSYSGQDYGYTF.

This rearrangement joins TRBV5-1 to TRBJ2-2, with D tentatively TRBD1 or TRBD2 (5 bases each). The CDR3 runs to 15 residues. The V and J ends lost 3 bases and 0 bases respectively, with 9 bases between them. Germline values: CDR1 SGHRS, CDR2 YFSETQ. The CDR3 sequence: CASSWDGSNTGELFF. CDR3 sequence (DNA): TGCGCCAGCAGCTGGGACGGTTCGAACACCGGGGAGCTGTTTTTT.

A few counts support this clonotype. CDR3 sequence (DNA): TGTGCCAGCAGCTTAGCGGGACACCCTTTGAGCACTGAAGCTTTCTTT. It encodes CASSLAGHPLSTEAFF. V and J are TRBV7-8 and TRBJ1-1; possible D gene TRBD1, 6 bases. V dropped 0 bases and J dropped 4 bases, with 15 bases sitting between them. The CDR3 has 16 residues. Germline assignment: CDR1 SGHVS and CDR2 FQNEAQ.

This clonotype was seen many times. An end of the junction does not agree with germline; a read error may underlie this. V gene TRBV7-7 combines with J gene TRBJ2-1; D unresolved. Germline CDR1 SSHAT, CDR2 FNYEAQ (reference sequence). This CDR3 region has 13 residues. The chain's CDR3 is CASSLAQGNEQFF. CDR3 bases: TGTGCTAGCAGCTTAGCCCAAGGGAATGAGCAGTTCTTC.

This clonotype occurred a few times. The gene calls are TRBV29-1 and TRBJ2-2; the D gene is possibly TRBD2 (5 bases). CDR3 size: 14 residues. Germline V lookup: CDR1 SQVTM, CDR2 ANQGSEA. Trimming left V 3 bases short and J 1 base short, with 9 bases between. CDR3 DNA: TGCAGCGTTGACGCGGGTTTGAACACCGGGGAGCTGTTTTTT. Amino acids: CSVDAGLNTGELFF.

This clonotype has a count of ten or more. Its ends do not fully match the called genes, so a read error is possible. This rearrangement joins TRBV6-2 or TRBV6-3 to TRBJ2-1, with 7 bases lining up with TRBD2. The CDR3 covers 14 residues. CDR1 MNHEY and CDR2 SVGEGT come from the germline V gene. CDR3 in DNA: TGTGCCAGCAGTTCTGTAAGGTCATTGGACGGGGGGATCTTC. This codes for CASSSVRSLDGGIF.